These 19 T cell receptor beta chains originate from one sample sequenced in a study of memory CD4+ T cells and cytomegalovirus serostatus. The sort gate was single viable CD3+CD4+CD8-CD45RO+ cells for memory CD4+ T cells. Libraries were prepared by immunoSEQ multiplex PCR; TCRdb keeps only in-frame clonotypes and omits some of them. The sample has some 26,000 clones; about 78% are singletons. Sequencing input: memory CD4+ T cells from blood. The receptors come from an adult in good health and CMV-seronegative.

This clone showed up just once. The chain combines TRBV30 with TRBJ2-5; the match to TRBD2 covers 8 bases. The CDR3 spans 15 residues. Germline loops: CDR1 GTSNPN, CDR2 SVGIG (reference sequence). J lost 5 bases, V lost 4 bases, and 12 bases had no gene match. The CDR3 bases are TGTGCCTGGATGAAGATCGGGGGGGCCCGGGAGACCCAGTACTTC. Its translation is CAWMKIGGARETQYF.

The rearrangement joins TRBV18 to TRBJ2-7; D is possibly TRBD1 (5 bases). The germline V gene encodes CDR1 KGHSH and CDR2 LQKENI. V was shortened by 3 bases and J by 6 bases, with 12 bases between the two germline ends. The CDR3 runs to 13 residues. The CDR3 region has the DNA TGTGCCAGCTCACCCAGCAGGGATATCGAGCAGTACTTC. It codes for CASSPSRDIEQYF.

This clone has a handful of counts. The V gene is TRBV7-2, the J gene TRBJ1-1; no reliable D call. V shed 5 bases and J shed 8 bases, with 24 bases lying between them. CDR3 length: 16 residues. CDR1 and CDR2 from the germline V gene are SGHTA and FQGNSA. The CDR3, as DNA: TGTGCCAGCAGCCCCCCTCGAACCCTCACGACCTCCGAAGCTTTCTTT. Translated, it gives CASSPPRTLTTSEAFF.

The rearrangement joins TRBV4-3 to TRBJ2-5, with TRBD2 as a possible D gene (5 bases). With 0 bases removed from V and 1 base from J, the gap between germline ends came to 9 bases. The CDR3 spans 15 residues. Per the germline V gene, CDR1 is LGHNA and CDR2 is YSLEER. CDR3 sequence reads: CASSQDADSQETQYF. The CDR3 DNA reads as TGCGCCAGCAGCCAAGATGCGGACTCCCAAGAGACCCAGTACTTC.

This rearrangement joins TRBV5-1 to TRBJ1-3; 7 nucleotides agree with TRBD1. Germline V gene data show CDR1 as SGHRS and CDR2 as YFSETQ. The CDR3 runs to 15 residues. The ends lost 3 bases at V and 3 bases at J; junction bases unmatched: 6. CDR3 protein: CASSSLGQNGNTIYF. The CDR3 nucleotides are TGCGCCAGCAGCTCCCTGGGACAGAATGGAAACACCATATATTTT.

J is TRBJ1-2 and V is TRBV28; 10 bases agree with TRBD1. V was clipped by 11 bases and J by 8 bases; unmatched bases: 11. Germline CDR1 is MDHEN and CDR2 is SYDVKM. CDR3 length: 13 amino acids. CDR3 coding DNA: TGTGCCCTCCACACCGGGACAGGGGAAGGCTACACCTTC. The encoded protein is CALHTGTGEGYTF.

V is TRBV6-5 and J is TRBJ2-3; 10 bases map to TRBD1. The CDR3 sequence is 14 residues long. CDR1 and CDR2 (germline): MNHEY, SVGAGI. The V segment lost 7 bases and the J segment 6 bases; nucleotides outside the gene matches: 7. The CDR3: CASKGTGVRDTQYF. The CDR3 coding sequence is TGTGCCAGCAAAGGGACAGGGGTACGGGATACGCAGTATTTT.

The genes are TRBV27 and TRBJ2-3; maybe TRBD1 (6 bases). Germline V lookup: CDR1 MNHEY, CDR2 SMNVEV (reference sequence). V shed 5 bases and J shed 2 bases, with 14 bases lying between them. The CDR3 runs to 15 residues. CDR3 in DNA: TGTGCCAGCAGTGGCCGGGACACATACACAGATACGCAGTATTTT. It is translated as CASSGRDTYTDTQYF.

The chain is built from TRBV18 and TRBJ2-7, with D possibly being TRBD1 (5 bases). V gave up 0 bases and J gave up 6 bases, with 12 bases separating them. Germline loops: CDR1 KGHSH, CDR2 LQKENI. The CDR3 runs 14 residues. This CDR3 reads CASSPPGPSGEQYF. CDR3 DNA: TGTGCCAGCTCACCACCGGGGCCCTCGGGCGAGCAGTACTTC. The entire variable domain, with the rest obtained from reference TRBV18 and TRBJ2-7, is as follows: NAGVMQNPRHLVRRRGQEARLRCSPMKGHSHVYWYRQLPEEGLKFMVYLQKENIIDESGMPKERFSAEFPKEGPSILRIQQVVRGDSAAYFCASSPPGPSGEQYFGPGTRLTVT.

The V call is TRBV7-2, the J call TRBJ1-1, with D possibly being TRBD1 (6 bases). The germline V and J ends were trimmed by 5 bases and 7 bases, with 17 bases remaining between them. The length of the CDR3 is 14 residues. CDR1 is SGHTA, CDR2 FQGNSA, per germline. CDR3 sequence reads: CASSPLGGLVEAFF. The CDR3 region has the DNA TGTGCCAGCAGCCCCCTCGGGGGGCTTGTTGAAGCTTTCTTT.

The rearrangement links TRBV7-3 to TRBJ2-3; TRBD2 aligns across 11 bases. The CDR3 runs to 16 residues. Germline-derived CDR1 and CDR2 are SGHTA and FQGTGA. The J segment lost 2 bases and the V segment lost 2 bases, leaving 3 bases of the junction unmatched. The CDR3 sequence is CASSLGTSGTTDTQYF. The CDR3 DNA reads TGTGCCAGCAGCTTAGGGACTAGCGGTACCACAGATACGCAGTATTTT.

The CDR3 nucleotides read TGTGCCAGTAGAGCGGGATCTTTTGCCTCTGGGGCTGAAAAACTGTTTTTT. Its protein product is CASRAGSFASGAEKLFF. The chain has TRBV19 and TRBJ1-4; TRBD1 is a possible D gene (5 bases). CDR3 size: 17 residues. Germline V gene data show CDR1 as LNHDA and CDR2 as SQIVND (reference sequence). The ends were cut back, 6 bases at V and 7 bases at J, with 24 bases in the middle.

CDR3 sequence reads: CASSLNQRDDVKRYF. In DNA form, the CDR3 reads TGTGCCAGCAGCCTCAACCAGCGGGACGACGTGAAGCGGTACTTC. This sequence joins TRBV6-5 and TRBJ2-7; TRBD2 agrees at 7 bases. In germline, CDR1 is MNHEY, CDR2 SVGAGI. V lost 6 bases, J lost 12 bases, and 20 bases stayed unmatched. This CDR3 is built from 15 residues.

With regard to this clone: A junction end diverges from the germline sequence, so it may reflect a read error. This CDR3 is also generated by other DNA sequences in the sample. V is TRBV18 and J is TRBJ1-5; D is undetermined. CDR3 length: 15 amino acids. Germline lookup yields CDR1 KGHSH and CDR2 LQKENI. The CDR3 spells CASSPQTISNQPQHF. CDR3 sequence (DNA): TGCGCCAGCTCACCACAGACTATTAGCAATCAGCCCCAGCATTTT.

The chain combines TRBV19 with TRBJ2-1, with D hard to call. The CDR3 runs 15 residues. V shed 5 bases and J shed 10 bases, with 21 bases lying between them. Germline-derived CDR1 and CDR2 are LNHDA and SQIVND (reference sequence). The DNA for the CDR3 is TGTGCCAGTAGTCGCCCGGACGGCTCACAATGGGAGCAGTTCTTC. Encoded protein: CASSRPDGSQWEQFF.

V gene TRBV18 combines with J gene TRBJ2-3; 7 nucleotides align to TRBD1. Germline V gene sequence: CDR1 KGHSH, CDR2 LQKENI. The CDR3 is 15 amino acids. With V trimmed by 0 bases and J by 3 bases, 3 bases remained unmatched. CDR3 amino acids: CASSPPGQFTDTQYF. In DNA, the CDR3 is TGTGCCAGCTCACCACCGGGACAGTTTACAGATACGCAGTATTTT.

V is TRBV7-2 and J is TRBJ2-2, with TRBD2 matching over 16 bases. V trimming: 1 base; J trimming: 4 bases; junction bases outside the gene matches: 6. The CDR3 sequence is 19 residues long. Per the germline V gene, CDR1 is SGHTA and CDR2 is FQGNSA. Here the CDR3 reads CASSLVGLAGGQSTGELFF. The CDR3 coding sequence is TGTGCCAGCAGCTTAGTGGGACTAGCGGGGGGGCAAAGCACCGGGGAGCTGTTTTTT.

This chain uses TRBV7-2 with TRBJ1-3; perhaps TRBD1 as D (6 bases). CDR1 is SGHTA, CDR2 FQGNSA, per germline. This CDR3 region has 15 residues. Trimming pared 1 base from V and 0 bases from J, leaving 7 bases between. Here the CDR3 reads CASSLVGASGNTIYF. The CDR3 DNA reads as TGTGCCAGCAGCTTAGTGGGGGCCTCTGGAAACACCATATATTTT. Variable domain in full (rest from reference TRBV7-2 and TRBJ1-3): GAGVSQSPSNKVTEKGKDVELRCDPISGHTALYWYRQSLGQGLEFLIYFQGNSAPDKSGLPSDRFSAERTGGSVSTLTIQRTQQEDSAVYLCASSLVGASGNTIYFGEGSWLTVV.

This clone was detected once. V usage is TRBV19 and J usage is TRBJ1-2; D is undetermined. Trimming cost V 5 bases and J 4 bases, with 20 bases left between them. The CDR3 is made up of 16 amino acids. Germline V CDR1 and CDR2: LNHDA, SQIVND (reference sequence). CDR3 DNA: TGTGCCAGTAGTCCCCGAGGGAGGGTAGAACTCTATGGCTACACCTTC. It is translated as CASSPRGRVELYGYTF.